The 22 T cell receptor beta chains given below trace back to one sample, sequenced in a study of technical replicates of blood from four donors (dated by TCRdb to about 2017). Library construction relied on the immunoSEQ multiplex PCR assay. As stored in TCRdb, this immuneACCESS dataset retains in-frame rearrangements with V and J assigned. A fraction of the clones does not appear; measured against another copy, unresolved V genes explain less than half of the discrepancy, and the remainder lacks a known reason. Counted in this sample were tens of thousands of clones; 90% to 95% of them appeared once. The ten largest clones take up around 0.4% of the sample. Input material: T cells isolated from PBMCs. The receptor source for this set is a human donor in good health.

The chain combines TRBV13 with TRBJ2-7; D perhaps matches TRBD1 (5 bases). CDR3 length: 13 residues. V shed 3 bases and J shed 5 bases, with 11 bases lying between them. Germline loops: CDR1 PRHDT, CDR2 FYEKMQ (reference sequence). CDR3 DNA sequence: TGTGCCAGCAGCTTCGGCCAGGGCGACGAGCAGTACTTC. Translating gives CASSFGQGDEQYF.

The V and J genes are TRBV7-6 and TRBJ2-1, with D perhaps matching TRBD2 (6 bases). Germline assignment: CDR1 SGHVS and CDR2 FNYEAQ. This CDR3 is 15 amino acids long. Trimming stripped 4 bases from V and 3 bases from J, with 13 bases between. In nucleotides, the CDR3 is TGTGCCAGCAGCTCCTCGGTGGGAGGCTACAATGAGCAGTTCTTC. Translated, it gives CASSSSVGGYNEQFF.

The chain is built from TRBV7-2 and TRBJ1-4; D is unresolved. The CDR3 length is 13 residues. Trimming left V 5 bases short and J 5 bases short, with 9 bases between. Germline V gene data show CDR1 as SGHTA and CDR2 as FQGNSA. The CDR3 sequence is CASSLDPNEKLFF. DNA of the CDR3: TGTGCCAGCAGCCTAGATCCGAATGAAAAACTGTTTTTT.

V gene TRBV2 combines with J gene TRBJ2-3, with 7 bases fitting TRBD1. This CDR3 comprises 14 residues. In germline, CDR1 is SNHLY, CDR2 FYNNEI. V trimming: 6 bases; J trimming: 2 bases; junction bases outside the gene matches: 5. Written as DNA, the CDR3 is TGTGCCAGCAGCGCGGACAGGTTCACAGATACGCAGTATTTT. Its translation is CASSADRFTDTQYF. Full variable domain (remainder filled in from reference TRBV2 and TRBJ2-3): EPEVTQTPSHQVTQMGQEVILRCVPISNHLYFYWYRQILGQKVEFLVSFYNNEISEKSEIFDDQFSVERPDGSNFTLKIRSTKLEDSAMYFCASSADRFTDTQYFGPGTRLTVL.

The J gene is TRBJ1-2, the V gene TRBV29-1; 7 nucleotides match TRBD1. Germline assignment: CDR1 SQVTM and CDR2 ANQGSEA. Germline trimming cut 2 bases from V and 6 bases from J; bases unmatched to any gene: 0. This CDR3 region has 11 residues. For the CDR3, the DNA is TGCAGCGTTGAACAGGGGGATGGCTACACCTTC. This gives the protein CSVEQGDGYTF.

The rearrangement joins TRBV27 to TRBJ2-7; TRBD1 agrees at 7 bases. CDR3 length: 13 amino acids. Germline CDR1 MNHEY, CDR2 SMNVEV (reference sequence). After removal of 4 bases from V and 3 bases from J, the junction contained 3 bases not matched to a gene. CDR3 bases: TGTGCCAGCAGTTCACGGACAGGCTACGAGCAGTACTTC. Its protein product is CASSSRTGYEQYF.

The gene calls are TRBV9 and TRBJ1-5, with D perhaps matching TRBD1 (6 bases). V was trimmed by 3 bases and J by 3 bases, leaving 10 bases between them. CDR1 and CDR2 (germline): SGDLS, YYNGEE. The CDR3 is 14 residues long. The CDR3 region has the DNA TGTGCCAGCAGCGGGGGACAACCCAATCAGCCCCAGCATTTT. This sequence encodes CASSGGQPNQPQHF.

The J gene is TRBJ1-4, the V gene TRBV6-1; no clear D. V gave up 4 bases and J gave up 1 base, with 13 bases separating them. Germline V CDR1 and CDR2: MNHNS, SASEGT. This CDR3 is built from 16 residues. DNA for the CDR3: TGTGCCAGCAGTGTTTCGGACTATTTAACTAATGAAAAACTGTTTTTT. This codes for CASSVSDYLTNEKLFF.

The rearrangement links TRBV11-2 to TRBJ2-5, with D uncertain. V was cut by 1 base and J by 1 base, with 10 bases left in between. From germline, CDR1 is SGHAT and CDR2 FQNNGV. This CDR3 is built from 15 residues. The CDR3 DNA is TGTGCCAGCAGCTTAGGATCCAGCGTCCAAGAGACCCAGTACTTC. As protein: CASSLGSSVQETQYF. The whole variable domain, filled in from reference TRBV11-2 and TRBJ2-5, reads EAGVAQSPRYKIIEKRQSVAFWCNPISGHATLYWYQQILGQGPKLLIQFQNNGVVDDSQLPKDRFSAERLKGVDSTLKIQPAKLEDSAVYLCASSLGSSVQETQYFGPGTRLLVL.

The chain employs TRBV11-2 and TRBJ2-7, with TRBD2 as a possible D gene (5 bases). This CDR3 is 15 amino acids long. V lost 5 bases to trimming and J lost 0 bases, with 14 bases between them. CDR1 is SGHAT and CDR2 is FQNNGV in the germline V gene. The DNA for the CDR3 is TGTGCCAGCAGCCCTCAGGCGGGTAGCTCCTACGAGCAGTACTTC. Protein sequence: CASSPQAGSSYEQYF.

The chain has TRBV5-1 and TRBJ2-3; 8 nucleotides agree with TRBD2. The CDR3 totals 13 residues. V trimming: 5 bases; J trimming: 3 bases; junction bases outside the gene matches: 2. The germline CDR1 and CDR2 sequences are SGHRS and YFSETQ. The CDR3, as DNA: TGCGCCAGCAGACTAGCGGAAACAGATACGCAGTATTTT. Protein sequence: CASRLAETDTQYF.

This clone was detected once. This chain joins TRBV5-1 and TRBJ1-4; possible D gene TRBD1, 5 bases. CDR1 is SGHRS, CDR2 YFSETQ, per germline. The ends were cut back, 3 bases at V and 5 bases at J, with 8 bases in the middle. The CDR3 runs 13 residues. The CDR3 sequence is CASSSGSNEKLFF. CDR3 nucleotides: TGCGCCAGCAGCTCAGGGTCGAATGAAAAACTGTTTTTT. Using reference TRBV5-1 and TRBJ1-4 for the parts outside the CDR3, the full variable domain is KAGVTQTPRYLIKTRGQQVTLSCSPISGHRSVSWYQQTPGQGLQFLFEYFSETQRNKGNFPGRFSGRQFSNSRSEMNVSTLELGDSALYLCASSSGSNEKLFFGSGTQLSVL.

The chain joins TRBV9 to TRBJ1-2; no reliable D call. V lost 4 bases and J lost 8, with 12 bases in between. The CDR3 runs 12 residues. Germline CDR1 and CDR2: SGDLS and YYNGEE. CDR3 sequence reads: CASSSGEGGYTF. The CDR3 DNA reads as TGTGCCAGCAGCTCCGGGGAAGGAGGCTACACCTTC.

The chain recombines TRBV4-1 with TRBJ2-7, with TRBD1 identical over 8 bases. From germline, CDR1 is MGHRA and CDR2 YSYEKL. This CDR3 has 15 residues. The V segment lost 3 bases and the J segment 2 bases; nucleotides outside the gene matches: 6. The CDR3 DNA reads TGCGCCAGCAGCCACAACAGGGGGGAGGCCTACGAGCAGTACTTC. This gives the protein CASSHNRGEAYEQYF.

The chain combines TRBV9 with TRBJ1-2; 7 nucleotides agree with TRBD1. V shed 3 bases and J 6 bases; nucleotides not matched to a gene: 5. Per the germline V gene, CDR1 is SGDLS and CDR2 is YYNGEE. CDR3 length: 13 amino acids. The CDR3 sequence: CASSAPGTDGYTF. The CDR3 nucleotides read TGTGCCAGCAGCGCTCCCGGGACAGATGGCTACACCTTC.

This clone was recorded only once. This sequence joins TRBV6-5 and TRBJ1-5; TRBD1 might be the D (6 bases). CDR1 and CDR2 (germline): MNHEY, SVGAGI. V was pared by 0 bases and J by 4 bases, with 10 bases between. This CDR3 has 15 amino acids. In nucleotides, the CDR3 is TGTGCCAGCAGTTACTCGATAGACAGGAATCAGCCCCAGCATTTT. Its protein product is CASSYSIDRNQPQHF.

CDR3 sequence reads: CASSQVGLAKSYNEQFF. CDR3 sequence (DNA): TGTGCCAGCAGTCAGGTGGGACTAGCGAAATCCTACAATGAGCAGTTCTTC. The chain links TRBV9 to TRBJ2-1; 10 nucleotides agree with TRBD2. The germline gives CDR1 SGDLS, CDR2 YYNGEE. The junction had 9 bases not matched to a gene; V was cut back by 5 bases and J by 1 base. CDR3 length equals 17 residues.

The chain joins TRBV7-3 to TRBJ2-1; perhaps TRBD2 as D (6 bases). CDR3 size: 15 residues. In germline, CDR1 is SGHTA, CDR2 FQGTGA. V lost 6 bases to trimming and J lost 10 bases, with 22 bases between them. The CDR3 sequence is CASSSQGAGHREQFF. As DNA, the CDR3 is TGTGCCAGCAGTTCCCAGGGAGCGGGCCACAGGGAGCAGTTCTTC. Full variable domain (outside the CDR3, taken from reference TRBV7-3 and TRBJ2-1): GAGVSQTPSNKVTEKGKYVELRCDPISGHTALYWYRQSLGQGPEFLIYFQGTGAADDSGLPNDRFFAVRPEGSVSTLKIQRTERGDSAVYLCASSSQGAGHREQFFGPGTRLTVL.

The chain joins TRBV9 to TRBJ2-6; perhaps TRBD2 as D (6 bases). This CDR3 comprises 17 residues. Germline V CDR1 and CDR2: SGDLS, YYNGEE. Trimming shortened V by 2 bases and J by 1 base, and 13 bases separated the two germline ends. In DNA, the CDR3 is TGTGCCAGCAGCGTGCGGGGCGCCCGTTCTGGGGCCAACGTCCTGACTTTC. The encoded protein is CASSVRGARSGANVLTF.

This clone was counted once. The chain recombines TRBV5-1 with TRBJ2-3; possible D gene TRBD2, 7 bases. The CDR3 contains 16 residues. Trimming removed 4 bases at V and 5 bases at J, with 20 bases between. Per germline, CDR1 SGHRS and CDR2 YFSETQ. The CDR3 bases are TGCGCCAGCAGCCCGCTTATGACGGGGGGCGGAGATACGCAGTATTTT. This translates into CASSPLMTGGGDTQYF.

The rearrangement joins TRBV9 to TRBJ2-1, with 7 bases aligning to TRBD2. CDR3 length: 15 amino acids. After removal of 0 bases from V and 8 bases from J, the junction contained 8 bases not matched to a gene. Germline CDR1 is SGDLS and CDR2 is YYNGEE. This chain's CDR3 is CASSVEAGYMDEQFF. The CDR3 bases are TGTGCCAGCAGCGTAGAAGCGGGGTATATGGATGAGCAGTTCTTC. The full variable domain, with the rest looked up from reference TRBV9 and TRBJ2-1, is DSGVTQTPKHLITATGQRVTLRCSPRSGDLSVYWYQQSLDQGLQFLIQYYNGEERAKGNILERFSAQQFPDLHSELNLSSLELGDSALYFCASSVEAGYMDEQFFGPGTRLTVL.

The rearrangement joins TRBV14 to TRBJ2-7; D may be TRBD2 (5 bases). CDR1 is SGHDN, CDR2 FVKESK, per germline. V lost 4 bases to trimming and J lost 2 bases, with 21 bases between them. The CDR3 totals 17 residues. CDR3 sequence: CASSPGRFVDSPYEQYF. Here the CDR3 DNA reads TGTGCCAGCAGCCCAGGACGATTCGTGGACTCCCCCTACGAGCAGTACTTC.